This TCR beta chain is from a study of cytomegalovirus exposure and HLA in healthy donors. CDR3 length equals 15 residues. Trimming removed 3 bases from V and 2 bases from J, with 14 bases in between. Germline CDR1 MDHEN, CDR2 SYDVKM. This clone was found a few times. The target antigen is unknown. 60 Vbeta and 13 Jbeta primers were used in PCR. The table came from immunoSEQ multiplex PCR; TCRdb's copy has only in-frame clones and leaves some out. The repertoire has around 150,000 clones, over 75% of them found once; the top ten carry over 4%. Findings and caveats of the study: In a later analysis, a missense DCLRE1C variant was linked to TCR beta V- and J-gene trimming. Researchers counted about 150 TCR beta chains as cytomegalovirus-associated.

The sequencing sample was made of PBMCs. V is TRBV28 and J is TRBJ2-7; D is perhaps TRBD1 (5 bases). The TCR sequence derives from a man in his thirties or forties in good health. CDR3: CASSLGPVSTYEQYF. The CDR3 nucleotides read TGTGCCAGCAGTTTGGGGCCGGTCAGTACCTACGAGCAGTACTTC.